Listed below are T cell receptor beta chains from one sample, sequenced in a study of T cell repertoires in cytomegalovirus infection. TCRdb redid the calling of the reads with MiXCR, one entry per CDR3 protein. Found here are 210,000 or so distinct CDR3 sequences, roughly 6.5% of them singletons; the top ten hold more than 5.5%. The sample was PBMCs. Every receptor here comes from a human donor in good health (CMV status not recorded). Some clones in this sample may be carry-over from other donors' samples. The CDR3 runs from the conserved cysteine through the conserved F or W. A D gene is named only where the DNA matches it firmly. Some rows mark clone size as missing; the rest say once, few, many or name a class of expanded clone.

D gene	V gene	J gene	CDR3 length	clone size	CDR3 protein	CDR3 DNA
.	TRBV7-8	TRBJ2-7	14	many	CASSLAGANYEQYF	TGTGCCAGCAGCTTAGCGGGGGCAAACTACGAGCAGTACTTC
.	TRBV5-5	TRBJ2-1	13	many	CASVQGSGNEQFF	TGTGCCAGCGTACAGGGATCGGGGAATGAGCAGTTCTTC
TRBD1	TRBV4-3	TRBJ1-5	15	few	CASSQSDRGSQPQHF	TGCGCCAGCAGCCAGTCGGACAGGGGAAGTCAACCCCAGCATTTT
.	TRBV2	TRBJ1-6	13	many	CASSVEDNSPLHF	TGTGCCAGCAGTGTAGAGGATAATTCACCCCTCCACTTT
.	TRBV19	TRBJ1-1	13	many	CASSILWNTEAFF	TGTGCCAGTAGTATTTTGTGGAACACTGAAGCTTTCTTT
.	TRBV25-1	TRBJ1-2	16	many	CASSEYWEGRNYGYTF	TGTGCCAGCAGTGAATATTGGGAAGGGCGGAACTATGGCTACACCTTC
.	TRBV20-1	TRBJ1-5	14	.	CSARDPGEVQPQHF	TGCAGTGCTAGAGATCCGGGGGAGGTACAGCCCCAGCATTTT
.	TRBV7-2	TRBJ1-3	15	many	CASSLGSLSGNTIYF	TGTGCCAGCAGCTTAGGATCCCTCTCTGGAAACACCATATATTTT
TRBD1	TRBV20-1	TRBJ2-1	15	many	CSASLGDRDLNEQFF	TGCAGTGCCTCCCTCGGGGACAGGGATCTGAATGAGCAGTTCTTC
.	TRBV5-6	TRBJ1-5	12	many	CASSLGDQPQHF	TGTGCCAGCAGCTTAGGGGATCAGCCCCAGCATTTT
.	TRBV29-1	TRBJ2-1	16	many	CSAGGLKGWSYNEQFF	TGCAGCGCTGGGGGGCTAAAGGGGTGGTCCTACAATGAGCAGTTCTTC
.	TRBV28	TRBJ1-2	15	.	CASSFTGGANYGYTF	TGTGCCAGCAGTTTCACGGGGGGGGCAAACTATGGCTACACCTTC
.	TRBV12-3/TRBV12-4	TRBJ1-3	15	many	CASRAQGGLGNTIYF	TGTGCCAGCCGAGCCCAGGGTGGTCTTGGAAACACCATATATTTT
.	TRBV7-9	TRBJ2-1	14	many	CASSPQSSLNEQFF	TGTGCCAGCAGCCCCCAGTCTAGCCTTAATGAGCAGTTCTTC
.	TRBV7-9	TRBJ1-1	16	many	CASSLLGDGVNTEAFF	TGTGCCAGCAGCTTACTAGGGGATGGAGTGAACACTGAAGCTTTCTTT
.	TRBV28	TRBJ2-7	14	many	CASRPPGLDYEQYF	TGTGCCAGCAGACCCCCGGGACTGGATTACGAGCAGTACTTC
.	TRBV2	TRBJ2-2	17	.	CASRGSPGDGNTGELFF	TGTGCCAGCAGAGGCTCCCCAGGGGACGGGAACACCGGGGAGCTGTTTTTT
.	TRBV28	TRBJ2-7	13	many	CASSPTGSREQYF	TGTGCCAGCAGTCCTACGGGGTCTAGGGAGCAGTACTTC
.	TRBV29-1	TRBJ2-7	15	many	CSVEDTETGTYEQYF	TGCAGCGTTGAAGATACGGAGACGGGGACCTACGAGCAGTACTTC
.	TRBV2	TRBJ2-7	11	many	CAIQGTYEQYF	TGTGCCATCCAGGGTACCTACGAGCAGTACTTC
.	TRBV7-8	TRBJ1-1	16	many	CASSPLLAGLNTEAFF	TGTGCCAGCAGCCCTCTACTAGCAGGTCTGAACACTGAAGCTTTCTTT
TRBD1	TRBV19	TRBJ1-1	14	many	CASSPGGGFTEAFF	TGTGCCAGTAGTCCAGGGGGTGGGTTCACTGAAGCTTTCTTT
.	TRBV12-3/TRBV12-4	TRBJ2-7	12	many	CASSFGSYEQYF	TGTGCCAGCAGTTTCGGATCCTACGAGCAGTACTTC
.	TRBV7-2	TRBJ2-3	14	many	CASSRRSSTDTQYF	TGTGCCAGCAGTCGACGGTCTAGCACAGATACGCAGTATTTT
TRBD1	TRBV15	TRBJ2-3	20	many	CATSREGYGTGASNTDTQYF	TGTGCCACCAGCAGGGAGGGGTACGGGACAGGGGCAAGTAACACAGATACGCAGTATTTT
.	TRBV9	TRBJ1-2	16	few	CASSAPWRAVDYGYTF	TGTGCCAGCAGCGCGCCGTGGAGGGCGGTCGACTATGGCTACACCTTC
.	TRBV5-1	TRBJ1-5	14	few	CASSPGEGRQPQHF	TGCGCCAGCAGCCCCGGAGAGGGCAGGCAGCCCCAGCATTTT
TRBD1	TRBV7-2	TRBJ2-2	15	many	CASTSYRGRTGELFF	TGTGCCAGCACCTCATACAGGGGGCGAACCGGGGAGCTGTTTTTT
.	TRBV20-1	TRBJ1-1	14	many	CSASLQGLDTEAFF	TGCAGTGCTAGTTTACAGGGTTTGGACACTGAAGCTTTCTTT
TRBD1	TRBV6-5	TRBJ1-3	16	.	CASSSPGQLSGNTIYF	TGTGCCAGCAGTTCTCCGGGACAGCTCTCTGGAAACACCATATATTTT
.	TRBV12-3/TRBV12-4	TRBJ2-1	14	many	CADGLLGADGEQFF	TGTGCAGATGGACTGCTCGGGGCGGACGGTGAGCAGTTCTTC
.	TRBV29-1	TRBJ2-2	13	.	CSVAGAIGGKLFF	TGCAGCGTGGCCGGGGCTATCGGAGGGAAGCTGTTTTTT
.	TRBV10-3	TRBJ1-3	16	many	CAISDRGRSSGNTIYF	TGTGCCATCAGTGATAGGGGCAGGAGCTCTGGAAACACCATATATTTT
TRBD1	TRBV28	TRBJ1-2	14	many	CASSPGQASYGYTF	TGTGCCAGCAGCCCGGGACAGGCCTCCTATGGCTACACCTTC
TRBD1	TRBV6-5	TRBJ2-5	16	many	CASSPRDRVVGETQYF	TGTGCCAGCAGCCCACGGGACAGGGTGGTCGGGGAGACCCAGTACTTC
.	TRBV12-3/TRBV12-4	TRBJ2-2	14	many	CASEGFVNTGELFF	TGTGCCAGCGAGGGGTTTGTGAACACCGGGGAGCTGTTTTTT
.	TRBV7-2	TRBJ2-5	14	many	CASSPSGRKETQYF	TGTGCCAGCAGCCCTTCTGGCAGAAAAGAGACCCAGTACTTC
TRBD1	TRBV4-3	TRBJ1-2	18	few	CASSQEEGRGRINYGYTF	TGCGCCAGCAGCCAAGAGGAGGGCAGGGGGCGGATAAACTATGGCTACACCTTC
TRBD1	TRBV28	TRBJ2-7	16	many	CASSVTGTGRPYEQYF	TGTGCCAGCAGTGTCACTGGGACAGGGCGCCCCTACGAGCAGTACTTC
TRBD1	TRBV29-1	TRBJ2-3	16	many	CSVDRDRPASTDTQYF	TGCAGCGTAGACCGGGACAGGCCCGCTAGCACAGATACGCAGTATTTT
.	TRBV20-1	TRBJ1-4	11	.	CSALRSEKLFF	TGCAGTGCCTTACGCTCTGAAAAACTGTTTTTT
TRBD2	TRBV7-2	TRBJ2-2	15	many	CASSLGGGATGELFF	TGTGCCAGCAGCTTGGGCGGGGGGGCCACCGGGGAGCTGTTTTTT
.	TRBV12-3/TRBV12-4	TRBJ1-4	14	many	CASTRGVINEKLFF	TGTGCCAGCACCAGGGGTGTAATTAATGAAAAACTGTTTTTT
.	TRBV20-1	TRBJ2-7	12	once	CSEGRGMREQYF	TGCAGTGAAGGTCGGGGTATGAGAGAGCAGTACTTC
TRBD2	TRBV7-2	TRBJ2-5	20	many	CASSSRTSGGAQWGQETQYF	TGTGCCAGCAGCTCGAGGACTAGCGGGGGGGCCCAATGGGGTCAAGAGACCCAGTACTTC